These 6 T cell receptor beta chains share one sample of origin, sequenced in a study of blood T cell repertoires in COVID-19. The repertoire was sequenced with immunoSEQ multiplex PCR; TCRdb's copy has only in-frame clones and lacks some. The sample contains a few hundred thousand clones, approximately 89% of which appear only once. The specimen sequenced was peripheral blood. The receptors stem from a woman aged 50 to 60 with COVID-19, enrolled during active disease.

The V call is TRBV11-2, the J call TRBJ2-1; a possible D gene is TRBD2 (6 bases). V was cut by 1 base and J by 8 bases, with 18 bases left in between. There are 16 residues in the CDR3. CDR1 and CDR2 from the germline V gene are SGHAT and FQNNGV. The CDR3 bases are TGTGCCAGCAGCTTAGGACTAGTCACGGCAATCGATGAGCAGTTCTTC. The encoded protein is CASSLGLVTAIDEQFF.

The chain carries TRBV2 and TRBJ2-5; 7 bases map to TRBD1. Losses at the gene ends were 4 bases for V and 3 bases for J; bases not matched to a gene: 2. The CDR3 extends over 13 amino acids. The V gene's germline CDR1 is SNHLY and CDR2 FYNNEI. As DNA, the CDR3 is TGTGCCAGCAGTGGCGGACAGGAAGAGACCCAGTACTTC. Its protein is CASSGGQEETQYF.

The chain is built from TRBV6-6 and TRBJ1-2; perhaps TRBD1 as D (6 bases). Germline CDR1 and CDR2: MNHNY and SVGAGI (reference sequence). V was cut by 4 bases and J by 8 bases, with 11 bases left in between. The CDR3 is made up of 12 amino acids. CDR3 nucleotides: TGTGCCAGCAGTTCAGGGGATCGGGGCTACACCTTC. It specifies CASSSGDRGYTF.

The rearrangement joins TRBV28 to TRBJ1-3; D gene unclear. V dropped 3 bases and J dropped 3 bases, with 6 bases sitting between them. This CDR3 spans 13 amino acids. CDR1 is MDHEN, CDR2 SYDVKM, per germline. In DNA form, the CDR3 reads TGTGCCAGCAGTTTTGGAGGTGGAAACACCATATATTTT. This translates into CASSFGGGNTIYF. Full variable domain (missing parts from reference TRBV28 and TRBJ1-3): DVKVTQSSRYLVKRTGEKVFLECVQDMDHENMFWYRQDPGLGLRLIYFSYDVKMKEKGDIPEGYSVSREKKERFSLILESASTNQTSMYLCASSFGGGNTIYFGEGSWLTVV.

V is TRBV2 and J is TRBJ2-1; 9 bases align to TRBD1. V lost 6 bases, J lost 6 bases, and 18 bases stayed unmatched. There are 18 residues in the CDR3. CDR1 is SNHLY, CDR2 FYNNEI, per germline. CDR3 DNA sequence: TGTGCCAGCAGCGAGATCCGGGACAGGGTCAAGTTCCGCAATGAGCAGTTCTTC. It translates to CASSEIRDRVKFRNEQFF.

The V and J genes are TRBV5-5 and TRBJ1-1; TRBD1 might be the D (6 bases). The CDR3 runs 16 residues. Germline lookup yields CDR1 SGHKS and CDR2 YYEKEE (reference sequence). Between the trimmed V and J ends, which lost 0 bases and 1 base, there was a span of 13 bases. The CDR3 spells CASSLEGGTSNTEAFF. Written as DNA, the CDR3 is TGTGCCAGCAGCTTGGAAGGGGGTACCTCGAACACTGAAGCTTTCTTT.